The 30 T cell receptor beta chains presented below share a single source sample, sequenced in a study of blood T cell repertoires in COVID-19. Assay used: immunoSEQ multiplex PCR; TCRdb lists only in-frame clones, some missing. The profile shows 36,000 or so clones, roughly 88% of them singletons. Sequenced input: peripheral blood. The source of these receptors is a woman in her 70s with active COVID-19.

V and J are TRBV19 and TRBJ2-2; a possible D gene is TRBD1 (7 bases). Trimming cost V 4 bases and J 9 bases, with 15 bases left between them. Germline CDR1 is LNHDA and CDR2 is SQIVND (reference sequence). The CDR3 length is 14 residues. This CDR3 reads CASSTRQGGWELFF. The CDR3 nucleotides are TGTGCCAGTAGTACTCGACAGGGAGGTTGGGAGCTGTTTTTT.

The V call is TRBV5-1, the J call TRBJ2-1; 10 positions match TRBD2. This CDR3 is built from 14 residues. CDR1 SGHRS and CDR2 YFSETQ come from the germline V gene. The trim removed 3 bases at V and 5 bases at J, leaving 2 bases unmatched. CDR3 sequence: CASSSTSGDNEQFF. The CDR3 nucleotides read TGCGCCAGCAGCTCCACTAGCGGGGACAATGAGCAGTTCTTC.

The chain joins TRBV4-3 to TRBJ2-3; D may be TRBD2 (7 bases). Trimming left V 0 bases short and J 6 bases short, with 13 bases between. The CDR3 is 15 amino acids. Germline V gives CDR1 LGHNA, CDR2 YSLEER. DNA of the CDR3: TGCGCCAGCAGCCAAGAGGGGGGGGCAGCGGATACGCAGTATTTT. Amino acid sequence: CASSQEGGAADTQYF.

The chain joins TRBV6-2 or TRBV6-3 to TRBJ1-1; maybe TRBD1 (6 bases). The V end was cut by 6 bases, the J end by 3 bases, with 14 bases between. The CDR3 contains 14 residues. Germline lookup yields CDR1 MNHEY and CDR2 SVGEGT. This CDR3 reads CASSPGGPDTEAFF. CDR3 DNA sequence: TGTGCCAGCAGCCCGGGGGGGCCGGACACTGAAGCTTTCTTT.

The genes are TRBV19 and TRBJ1-2, with D hard to call. Trimming cost V 1 base and J 4 bases, with 10 bases left between them. This CDR3 spans 14 amino acids. The germline V gene encodes CDR1 LNHDA and CDR2 SQIVND (reference sequence). The CDR3 sequence is CASSIVNGFYGYTF. The CDR3 bases are TGTGCCAGTAGTATAGTAAACGGGTTCTATGGCTACACCTTC.

V and J are TRBV11-3 and TRBJ2-1, with D maybe TRBD2 (5 bases). The length of the CDR3 is 13 residues. CDR1 SGHNT and CDR2 YENEEA come from the germline V gene. The ends were cut back, 4 bases at V and 6 bases at J, with 10 bases in the middle. CDR3 coding DNA: TGTGCCAGCAGCTCGAGGGTGTCCAATGAGCAGTTCTTC. Translated, it gives CASSSRVSNEQFF.

V gene TRBV28 combines with J gene TRBJ1-5; D ambiguous. The CDR3 sequence is 13 residues long. V lost 6 bases and J lost 0, with 6 bases in between. The V gene's germline CDR1 is MDHEN and CDR2 SYDVKM. CDR3 sequence (DNA): TGTGCCAGCAGAGAGTATAGCAATCAGCCCCAGCATTTT. It codes for CASREYSNQPQHF.

The chain uses TRBV30 and TRBJ2-3, with D possibly being TRBD1 (6 bases). Trimming cost V 5 bases and J 0 bases, with 12 bases left between them. CDR3 length: 14 amino acids. Germline values: CDR1 GTSNPN, CDR2 SVGIG (reference sequence). The DNA for the CDR3 is TGTGCCTGGCTCGGACAGTTTAGCACAGATACGCAGTATTTT. This gives the protein CAWLGQFSTDTQYF.

The chain uses TRBV5-5 and TRBJ2-7, with TRBD1 matching 7 bases. This CDR3 is 14 amino acids long. The V and J ends lost 3 bases and 6 bases, in that order; junction bases with no gene match: 9. In germline, CDR1 is SGHKS, CDR2 YYEKEE (reference sequence). The CDR3 region is CASSSGTVRTEQYF. The CDR3 DNA reads as TGTGCCAGCAGCTCCGGGACAGTGCGTACCGAGCAGTACTTC.

The chain employs TRBV29-1 and TRBJ2-4, with D possibly matching TRBD2 (5 bases). Germline assignment: CDR1 SQVTM and CDR2 ANQGSEA. This CDR3 comprises 12 residues. Deletions cut 4 bases from V and 13 bases from J, with 17 bases between. The DNA of the CDR3 is TGCAGCGTTGGAGGGCAGGACGGGGTCCAGTACTTC. It yields the protein CSVGGQDGVQYF.

The chain joins TRBV10-3 to TRBJ1-1; possible D gene TRBD1, 6 bases. The CDR3 is 14 residues long. The V end lost 8 bases, the J end lost 5 bases, and 18 bases lay between the germline ends. CDR1 and CDR2 (germline): ENHRY, SYGVKD. The CDR3 DNA sequence: TGTGCCATCCAGGGGAGCCACCCTCCAACTGAAGCTTTCTTT. Residues: CAIQGSHPPTEAFF.

This chain links TRBV30 with TRBJ1-2; D call uncertain. CDR3 size: 12 residues. The V end lost 1 base, the J end lost 5 bases, and 8 bases lay between the germline ends. Germline values: CDR1 GTSNPN, CDR2 SVGIG (reference sequence). The CDR3 DNA reads as TGTGCCTGGAGTGCGAGGTTTTATGGCTACACCTTC. This sequence encodes CAWSARFYGYTF.

V and J are TRBV19 and TRBJ1-5, with TRBD1 matching 11 bases. Germline V gives CDR1 LNHDA, CDR2 SQIVND (reference sequence). V gave up 5 bases and J gave up 7 bases; unmatched junction bases: 4. The CDR3 totals 14 residues. In DNA, the CDR3 is TGTGCCAGTAGTGGGACAGGGGGGGGCCAGCCCCAGCATTTT. This gives the protein CASSGTGGGQPQHF.

The chain couples TRBV24-1 to TRBJ1-2; a weak D match, TRBD1 (5 bases). The CDR3 is 13 amino acids. The germline V gene has CDR1 KGHDR and CDR2 SFDVKD. Trimming stripped 3 bases from V and 4 bases from J, with 8 bases between. DNA for the CDR3: TGTGCCACCAGTGATGAGACAGCCTATGGCTACACCTTC. It encodes CATSDETAYGYTF.

V usage is TRBV30 and J usage is TRBJ2-3, with 8 bases fitting TRBD2. Per the germline V gene, CDR1 is GTSNPN and CDR2 is SVGIG (reference sequence). The CDR3 runs 13 residues. With V trimmed by 5 bases and J by 4 bases, 5 bases remained unmatched. CDR3 sequence reads: CAWARTSSDTQYF. DNA of the CDR3: TGTGCCTGGGCCCGGACTAGCTCAGATACGCAGTATTTT.

This chain joins TRBV28 and TRBJ1-5, with D perhaps TRBD1 (5 bases). CDR1 is MDHEN and CDR2 is SYDVKM in the germline V gene. The V end was cut by 1 base, the J end by 0 bases, with 13 bases between. This CDR3 spans 17 amino acids. The CDR3 here is CASSLSAGRYSNQPQHF. The DNA for the CDR3 is TGTGCCAGCAGTTTATCGGCAGGGCGGTATAGCAATCAGCCCCAGCATTTT.

The chain has TRBV27 and TRBJ1-6; D unresolved. This CDR3 has 15 amino acids. Trimming stripped 2 bases from V and 10 bases from J, with 15 bases between. Germline V CDR1 and CDR2: MNHEY, SMNVEV (reference sequence). CDR3 sequence: CASSLGVESRSPLHF. CDR3 nucleotides: TGTGCCAGCAGTTTAGGAGTCGAGTCGAGATCACCCCTCCACTTT.

This clone was observed a single time. This chain uses TRBV11-3 with TRBJ2-7; 16 bases match TRBD2. From germline, CDR1 is SGHNT and CDR2 YENEEA. CDR3 length equals 16 residues. Germline trimming cut 5 bases from V and 7 bases from J; bases unmatched to any gene: 8. CDR3 bases: TGTGCCAGCAGCAAGGTCGGGACTAGCGGGGGGGGAGAGCAGTACTTC. It specifies CASSKVGTSGGGEQYF.

This rearrangement joins TRBV7-7 to TRBJ1-2; no firm D call. Germline V gene data show CDR1 as SSHAT and CDR2 as FNYEAQ (reference sequence). V was shortened by 5 bases and J by 2 bases, with 15 bases between the two germline ends. The CDR3 sequence is 15 residues long. In DNA form, the CDR3 reads TGTGCCAGCAGCCCCCTGGTCGGCGGAAACTATGGCTACACCTTC. Amino acid sequence: CASSPLVGGNYGYTF.

The V and J genes are TRBV4-3 and TRBJ1-1, with D possibly TRBD1 on 5 matching bases. The CDR3 runs 17 residues. The V and J ends lost 0 bases and 1 base respectively, with 15 bases between them. CDR1 LGHNA and CDR2 YSLEER come from the germline V gene. CDR3 loop: CASSQEGLTGGNTEAFF. As DNA, the CDR3 is TGCGCCAGCAGCCAAGAGGGATTAACGGGGGGGAACACTGAAGCTTTCTTT.

Here the CDR3 reads CASRPLPTYGYTF. CDR3 nucleotides: TGTGCCAGCAGACCTCTGCCGACATATGGCTACACCTTC. J is TRBJ1-2 and V is TRBV5-5; D ambiguous. Trimming pared 5 bases from V and 5 bases from J, leaving 13 bases between. The CDR3 consists of 13 residues. The germline V gene has CDR1 SGHKS and CDR2 YYEKEE (reference sequence).

This clone appeared once. The rearrangement joins TRBV2 to TRBJ2-5, with TRBD1 as a possible D gene (5 bases). Per the germline V gene, CDR1 is SNHLY and CDR2 is FYNNEI. The CDR3 has 14 amino acids. V lost 9 bases to trimming and J lost 3 bases, with 17 bases between them. The CDR3: CASQSVRGKETQYF. The CDR3 DNA follows: TGTGCCAGTCAGTCCGTTAGGGGTAAAGAGACCCAGTACTTC.

The chain uses TRBV19 and TRBJ1-5, with 11 bases aligning to TRBD1. This CDR3 comprises 15 residues. V shed 7 bases and J 7 bases; nucleotides not matched to a gene: 9. The V gene's germline CDR1 is LNHDA and CDR2 SQIVND (reference sequence). The CDR3 DNA reads as TGTGCCAGTACCATCGGACAGGGGGCAAGCCAGCCCCAGCATTTT. It is translated as CASTIGQGASQPQHF.

V usage is TRBV5-4 and J usage is TRBJ1-1; 7 bases are a match to TRBD1. The V segment lost 8 bases and the J segment 4 bases; nucleotides outside the gene matches: 11. Germline CDR1 SGHNT, CDR2 YYREEE (reference sequence). CDR3 length: 14 amino acids. The CDR3 reads CASGLTGSGTEAFF. CDR3 DNA sequence: TGTGCCAGTGGATTGACAGGGTCGGGCACTGAAGCTTTCTTT.

As for this clone: Additional DNA sequences in this sample encode the identical CDR3. The rearrangement links TRBV7-6 to TRBJ2-5, with 7 bases lining up with TRBD1. V shed 5 bases and J 2 bases; nucleotides not matched to a gene: 17. CDR1 is SGHVS and CDR2 is FNYEAQ in the germline V gene. This CDR3 has 18 residues. CDR3 nucleotide sequence: TGTGCCAGCAGCCGAGGACAGGTTATAGTGGGTACACAAGAGACCCAGTACTTC. Amino acid sequence: CASSRGQVIVGTQETQYF.

This chain connects TRBV19 to TRBJ1-4; 7 nucleotides match TRBD1. CDR3 length equals 14 residues. Trimming cost V 7 bases and J 1 base; bases outside gene matches: 3. Germline V lookup: CDR1 LNHDA, CDR2 SQIVND (reference sequence). The CDR3 protein is CASMRDRTNEKLFF. The DNA for the CDR3 is TGTGCCAGTATGAGGGACAGAACTAATGAAAAACTGTTTTTT.

The V gene is TRBV12-3 or TRBV12-4, the J gene TRBJ1-2, with 7 bases matching TRBD1. V lost 6 bases, J lost 6 bases, and 4 bases stayed unmatched. This CDR3 has 12 residues. CDR3 nucleotide sequence: TGTGCCAGCAGAGGGGGCTACGATGGCTACACCTTC. This codes for CASRGGYDGYTF.

A single count supports this clone. This chain joins TRBV9 and TRBJ2-5; 7 bases align to TRBD2. The germline V gene encodes CDR1 SGDLS and CDR2 YYNGEE. Germline trimming cut 0 bases from V and 3 bases from J; bases unmatched to any gene: 5. CDR3 length equals 15 residues. This CDR3 is CASSVAAGVKETQYF. CDR3 coding DNA: TGTGCCAGCAGCGTAGCGGCGGGGGTAAAAGAGACCCAGTACTTC.

V is TRBV9 and J is TRBJ1-1, with 8 nucleotides matching TRBD1. The germline gives CDR1 SGDLS, CDR2 YYNGEE. This CDR3 spans 14 amino acids. V shed 0 bases, J shed 8 bases, and the junction held 6 bases outside the gene matches. The chain's CDR3 is CASSVAGQGPEAFF. CDR3 DNA sequence: TGTGCCAGCAGCGTAGCTGGACAGGGACCGGAAGCTTTCTTT.

The V gene is TRBV5-1, the J gene TRBJ2-7, with D perhaps TRBD2 (6 bases). CDR3 length: 15 amino acids. Trimming removed 2 bases from V and 5 bases from J, with 17 bases in between. Per germline, CDR1 SGHRS and CDR2 YFSETQ. The CDR3 region is CASSLSNVAVDEQYF. The CDR3 DNA reads TGCGCCAGCAGCTTATCCAACGTAGCGGTCGACGAGCAGTACTTC. The full variable domain, its missing parts supplied by reference TRBV5-1 and TRBJ2-7, is KAGVTQTPRYLIKTRGQQVTLSCSPISGHRSVSWYQQTPGQGLQFLFEYFSETQRNKGNFPGRFSGRQFSNSRSEMNVSTLELGDSALYLCASSLSNVAVDEQYFGPGTRLTVT.